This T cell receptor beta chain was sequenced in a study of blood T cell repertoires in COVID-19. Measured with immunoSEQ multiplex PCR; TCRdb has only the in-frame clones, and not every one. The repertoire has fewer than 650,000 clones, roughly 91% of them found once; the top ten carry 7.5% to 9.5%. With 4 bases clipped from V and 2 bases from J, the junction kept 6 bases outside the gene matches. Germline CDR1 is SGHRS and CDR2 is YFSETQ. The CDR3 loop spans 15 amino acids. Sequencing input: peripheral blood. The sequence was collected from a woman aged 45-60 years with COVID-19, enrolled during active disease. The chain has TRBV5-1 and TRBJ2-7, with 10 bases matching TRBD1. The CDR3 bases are TGCGCCAGCAGCGCCGGGACAGGGGTAGCCTACGAGCAGTACTTC. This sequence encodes CASSAGTGVAYEQYF.